One T cell receptor (beta chain) is described in this entry. Patients of the Seattle cohort, enrolled during active infection, were followed longitudinally. This entry belongs to a study of blood T cell repertoires in COVID-19. Looking at the study overall: The United States, Italy and Spain provided the acute and convalescent COVID-19 samples. Nucleic acid was either cDNA or gDNA, and it came from T cells, B-cell-depleted T cells, or PBMCs.

Germline loops: CDR1 KGHSH, CDR2 LQKENI. The CDR3 has 14 amino acids. V was trimmed by 5 bases and J by 4 bases, leaving 15 bases between them. Per the original data handling: Amplification of reference gene primers was used by the study to estimate nucleated cell counts. Here immunoSEQ multiplex PCR was the method, and the copy in TCRdb shows in-frame clones only, minus some. Clone size and V and J calls were adopted from that table, with D and trimming inferred from the DNA. The repertoire holds about 230,000 clones, with roughly four fifths as singletons. The source material was peripheral blood. The TCR was taken from a woman aged 80 or over with COVID-19, enrolled during active disease. The chain combines TRBV18 with TRBJ2-7; a weak D match, TRBD1 (5 bases). The CDR3 region has the DNA TGTGCCAGCTCAATAGACAGAGACGCATACGAGCAGTACTTC. Its translation: CASSIDRDAYEQYF.